A single sample gave rise to the 19 T cell receptor beta chains below, sequenced in a study of radiotherapy plus CTLA-4 blockade in lung cancer. Measured with immunoSEQ multiplex PCR; TCRdb has only the in-frame clones, and not every one. The sample shows 55,000 to 65,000 clones, 76% of them seen only once. Specimen: peripheral blood, collected from a patient treated with radiotherapy plus ipilimumab. The receptors originated from a human donor with non-small cell lung cancer who had a complete response to radiotherapy plus ipilimumab.

V gene TRBV28 combines with J gene TRBJ2-1; 8 bases are a match to TRBD2. This CDR3 region has 14 residues. Germline-derived CDR1 and CDR2 are MDHEN and SYDVKM. J gave up 9 bases and V 5 bases, and 9 bases lay outside the gene matches. The CDR3 DNA follows: TGTGCCAGCAGTCCCGGGACTAGTGCTGTTGAGCAGTTCTTC. It yields the protein CASSPGTSAVEQFF.

This clone appeared a few times. CDR3 sequence: CAISDGAGYGYTF. The CDR3 bases are TGTGCCATCAGTGATGGGGCAGGATATGGCTACACCTTC. This chain joins TRBV10-3 and TRBJ1-2, with D possibly TRBD1 on 5 matching bases. V was cut by 3 bases and J by 5 bases, with 10 bases left in between. CDR1 and CDR2 from the germline V gene are ENHRY and SYGVKD. This CDR3 is 13 amino acids long.

The V gene is TRBV29-1, the J gene TRBJ2-2; perhaps TRBD2 as D (5 bases). The CDR3 has 14 residues. The V end was cut by 6 bases, the J end by 0 bases, with 11 bases between. CDR1 and CDR2 from the germline V gene are SQVTM and ANQGSEA. The chain's CDR3 is CSVKLGPNTGELFF. CDR3 nucleotides: TGCAGCGTAAAACTAGGCCCGAACACCGGGGAGCTGTTTTTT.

V usage is TRBV5-1 and J usage is TRBJ2-7; unclear D gene. The V and J ends lost 0 bases and 4 bases respectively, with 23 bases between them. Per the germline V gene, CDR1 is SGHRS and CDR2 is YFSETQ. The CDR3 totals 18 residues. The CDR3 protein is CASSLALGGRQIKYEQYF. Written as DNA, the CDR3 is TGCGCCAGCAGCTTGGCCCTTGGTGGTAGACAAATAAAATACGAGCAGTACTTC.

The chain couples TRBV27 to TRBJ2-1, with D possibly being TRBD2 (6 bases). CDR3 length: 13 residues. The ends were cut back, 1 base at V and 5 bases at J, with 6 bases in the middle. Germline V gene data show CDR1 as MNHEY and CDR2 as SMNVEV (reference sequence). CDR3 sequence reads: CASSLWGDNEQFF. As DNA, the CDR3 is TGTGCCAGCAGTTTATGGGGGGACAATGAGCAGTTCTTC.

In its sample, this clone was seen a few times. J is TRBJ1-5 and V is TRBV5-5; no firm D call. The CDR3 has 14 residues. Trimming took 0 bases from V and 4 from J, leaving 8 bases between them. The germline gives CDR1 SGHKS, CDR2 YYEKEE (reference sequence). Here the CDR3 DNA reads TGTGCCAGCAGCTTGGGGACGGGGAATCAGCCCCAGCATTTT. Amino acids: CASSLGTGNQPQHF. Complete variable domain (other parts from reference TRBV5-5 and TRBJ1-5): DAGVTQSPTHLIKTRGQQVTLRCSPISGHKSVSWYQQVLGQGPQFIFQYYEKEERGRGNFPDRFSARQFPNYSSELNVNALLLGDSALYLCASSLGTGNQPQHFGDGTRLSIL.

Of note for this clone: No DNA is shown, since the ends of the CDR3 on it are uncertain; the CDR3 is the one TCRdb lists. The chain couples TRBV5-1 to TRBJ2-5; the listed D gene, TRBD1, was not tested against the DNA. In germline, CDR1 is SGHRS, CDR2 YFSETQ. Including both end residues, the CDR3 is 19 amino acids long. The CDR3 loop is CASSSGQKEAQYFGFAQYF.

This chain links TRBV6-4 with TRBJ2-7, with 10 bases aligning to TRBD1. Germline V gene lookup returns CDR1 MRHNA and CDR2 SNTAGT. Trimming removed 5 bases from V and 7 bases from J; junction bases left unmatched: 5. The CDR3 has 13 amino acids. CDR3 sequence: CASSPGQGWEQYF. The CDR3 DNA reads TGTGCCAGCAGTCCGGGACAGGGGTGGGAGCAGTACTTC.

The gene calls are TRBV28 and TRBJ1-2; the D is unclear. The V gene's germline CDR1 is MDHEN and CDR2 SYDVKM. This CDR3 has 12 amino acids. V lost 7 bases and J lost 2, with 8 bases in between. Here the CDR3 DNA reads TGTGCCAGCACGGACTCCAACTATGGCTACACCTTC. As protein: CASTDSNYGYTF.

This chain's CDR3 is CASSLGRHAGANVLTF. For the CDR3, the DNA is TGTGCCAGCAGTTTAGGGCGTCACGCCGGGGCCAACGTCCTGACTTTC. The V gene is TRBV28, the J gene TRBJ2-6; D gene unclear. The CDR3 has 16 amino acids. CDR1 and CDR2 from the germline V gene are MDHEN and SYDVKM. Trimming took 2 bases from V and 4 from J, leaving 12 bases between them.

This rearrangement joins TRBV7-8 to TRBJ2-7; TRBD1 matches at 7 bases. V was clipped by 1 base and J by 0 bases; unmatched bases: 3. Germline V gene data show CDR1 as SGHVS and CDR2 as FQNEAQ. The length of the CDR3 is 15 residues. CDR3 region: CASSLVGTASYEQYF. The CDR3 coding sequence is TGTGCCAGCAGCTTAGTAGGGACAGCCTCCTACGAGCAGTACTTC.

J is TRBJ1-6 and V is TRBV27; TRBD1 matches at 10 bases. CDR3 length equals 16 residues. From germline, CDR1 is MNHEY and CDR2 SMNVEV (reference sequence). V was pared by 1 base and J by 7 bases, with 4 bases of the junction left unmatched. The CDR3 sequence: CASSLWKGQGNSPLHF. The CDR3 region has the DNA TGTGCCAGCAGTTTATGGAAGGGACAGGGGAATTCACCCCTCCACTTT.

The DNA for the CDR3 is TGCGCCAGCAGTAATCTAGCGGGAGCAGGTGAGCAGTTCTTC. This encodes CASSNLAGAGEQFF. The genes are TRBV10-2 and TRBJ2-1; 10 positions agree with TRBD2. The CDR3 has 14 amino acids. The V segment lost 5 bases and the J segment 9 bases; nucleotides outside the gene matches: 7. Germline V gene data show CDR1 as WSHSY and CDR2 as SAAADI.

The rearrangement joins TRBV5-6 to TRBJ2-5; 8 bases match TRBD1. Unmatched junction bases numbered 9, after V lost 3 bases and J lost 2 bases. The germline CDR1 and CDR2 sequences are SGHDT and YYEEEE. This CDR3 is built from 16 residues. This chain's CDR3 is CASSYTGGRQQETQYF. The DNA for the CDR3 is TGTGCCAGCAGCTACACAGGGGGGCGCCAACAAGAGACCCAGTACTTC.

The chain is built from TRBV12-1 and TRBJ2-5; TRBD2, the table's D call, was not compared with the DNA. TRBV12-1 is annotated as a pseudogene. The CDR3 is 15 amino acids. The CDR3, as DNA: TGTGCCAGCAGCTTTCGGACTAGCGGGAAAGAGACCCAGTACTTC. Translation: CASSFRTSGKETQYF.

This rearrangement joins TRBV5-1 to TRBJ2-1; D is perhaps TRBD1 (6 bases). Germline CDR1 is SGHRS and CDR2 is YFSETQ. The CDR3 extends over 15 amino acids. Trimming stripped 2 bases from V and 3 bases from J, with 12 bases between. CDR3 coding DNA: TGCGCCAGCAGCTTCCAGGGGACGGGCTACAATGAGCAGTTCTTC. This encodes CASSFQGTGYNEQFF.

This chain connects TRBV5-6 to TRBJ1-5; 7 bases fit TRBD1. The germline gives CDR1 SGHDT, CDR2 YYEEEE. CDR3 length: 15 residues. V trimming: 2 bases; J trimming: 6 bases; junction bases outside the gene matches: 8. The CDR3 bases are TGTGCCAGCAGCTTCCCCGGGACAGATTGTCAGCCCCAGCATTTT. Translating gives CASSFPGTDCQPQHF.

This clone was counted between two and nine times. The chain uses TRBV11-2 and TRBJ2-7; 7 bases agree with TRBD2. CDR3 length: 16 amino acids. Germline lookup yields CDR1 SGHAT and CDR2 FQNNGV. Losses at the gene ends were 8 bases for V and 0 bases for J; bases not matched to a gene: 13. The CDR3 sequence is CASSGGYGPISYEQYF. CDR3 sequence (DNA): TGTGCCAGCTCCGGGGGGTACGGACCCATCTCCTACGAGCAGTACTTC.

DNA for the CDR3: TGTGCCAGCAGATCGGGACAGTTAAACACTGAAGCTTTCTTT. This translates into CASRSGQLNTEAFF. This rearrangement joins TRBV5-6 to TRBJ1-1, with 7 bases matching TRBD1. V lost 5 bases and J lost 2; bases outside the gene matches: 6. The CDR3 spans 14 residues. Germline V gives CDR1 SGHDT, CDR2 YYEEEE.